The 8 T cell receptor beta chains given below trace back to one sample, sequenced in a study of T cells in localized non-small cell lung cancer. Only in-frame clones appear in the TCRdb table, and some are missing; sequencing was by immunoSEQ multiplex PCR. The sample records 7,700 or so clones, around 92% being singletons. The starting material was peripheral blood mononuclear cells, obtained before any cancer treatment. The receptors were sampled from a male donor aged 60 or over with stage II lung adenocarcinoma.

This chain uses TRBV11-1 with TRBJ2-2; 14 bases are a match to TRBD2. Germline CDR1 SGHAT, CDR2 FQDESV (reference sequence). The CDR3 spans 16 residues. V lost 4 bases and J lost 5; bases outside the gene matches: 3. The CDR3 here is CASSSRLAGGTGELFF. In DNA form, the CDR3 reads TGTGCCAGCAGCTCGCGACTAGCGGGGGGGACCGGGGAGCTGTTTTTT. Variable domain in full (rest from reference TRBV11-1 and TRBJ2-2): EAEVAQSPRYKITEKSQAVAFWCDPISGHATLYWYRQILGQGPELLVQFQDESVVDDSQLPKDRFSAERLKGVDSTLKIQPAELGDSAMYLCASSSRLAGGTGELFFGEGSRLTVL.

The chain recombines TRBV7-8 with TRBJ1-2, with 7 bases matching TRBD1. Germline V gene lookup returns CDR1 SGHVS and CDR2 FQNEAQ. The length of the CDR3 is 14 residues. V shed 0 bases, J shed 8 bases, and the junction held 6 bases outside the gene matches. The CDR3: CASSLADRDRGYTF. The CDR3 DNA follows: TGTGCCAGCAGCTTAGCAGACAGGGATCGGGGCTACACCTTC.

V usage is TRBV19 and J usage is TRBJ1-2; D ambiguous. CDR3 length equals 14 residues. Germline V CDR1 and CDR2: LNHDA, SQIVND (reference sequence). V lost 10 bases and J lost 2, with 17 bases in between. Written as DNA, the CDR3 is TGTGCCACAGAATTAAGAGCAGGAAACTATGGCTACACCTTC. Translation gives CATELRAGNYGYTF.

In DNA form, the CDR3 reads TGTGCCAGCACCCTCAATGAACAAGAGACCCAGTACTTC. The encoded protein is CASTLNEQETQYF. V usage is TRBV21-1 and J usage is TRBJ2-5. TRBV21-1 is assigned pseudogene status. This CDR3 is built from 13 residues.

The V and J genes are TRBV2 and TRBJ2-1, with 10 bases fitting TRBD2. Germline V gene data show CDR1 as SNHLY and CDR2 as FYNNEI. This CDR3 comprises 17 residues. With 6 bases clipped from V and 7 bases from J, the junction kept 15 bases outside the gene matches. CDR3 nucleotides: TGTGCCAGCAGGGTCTCGACAGGTAGCGGGGGGCAGAATGAGCAGTTCTTC. It yields the protein CASRVSTGSGGQNEQFF.

V is TRBV4-3 and J is TRBJ1-5; the D is unclear. The CDR3 has 19 residues. V dropped 0 bases and J dropped 5 bases, with 23 bases sitting between them. The germline gives CDR1 LGHNA, CDR2 YSLEER. CDR3 loop: CASSQEIGRNLLTYQPQHF. CDR3 coding DNA: TGCGCCAGCAGCCAAGAGATAGGACGGAACCTCCTAACCTATCAGCCCCAGCATTTT.

This clone showed up just a few times. The V and J genes are TRBV7-6 and TRBJ1-5; no reliable D call. Germline V CDR1 and CDR2: SGHVS, FNYEAQ. The ends were cut back, 1 base at V and 7 bases at J, with 8 bases in the middle. The CDR3 extends over 13 amino acids. The CDR3 DNA sequence: TGTGCCAGCAGCTTAGAGGAGGCCCAGCCCCAGCATTTT. Amino acids: CASSLEEAQPQHF.

The chain links TRBV7-9 to TRBJ1-3; 9 positions agree with TRBD1. Germline CDR1 is SEHNR and CDR2 is FQNEAQ (reference sequence). The CDR3 totals 18 residues. The J segment lost 4 bases and the V segment lost 2 bases, leaving 12 bases of the junction unmatched. The CDR3 loop reads CASSLNTPGQGIGNTIYF. As DNA, the CDR3 is TGTGCCAGCAGCTTAAACACTCCGGGACAGGGAATAGGAAACACCATATATTTT.